Described below is a single TCR beta chain sequence and its context. The data were taken from a study of blood T cell repertoires in COVID-19. Study-level information: Sample material is recorded as cDNA or gDNA derived from T cells, B-cell-depleted T cells, or PBMCs.

The germline V and J ends were trimmed by 0 bases and 0 bases, with 15 bases remaining between them. Germline CDR1 reads SGHRS; CDR2 reads YFSETQ. This CDR3 has 17 residues. Profiled with immunoSEQ multiplex PCR; TCRdb holds only in-frame clones, not every one. The table records hundreds of thousands of clones, around 87% of them present only once. The TCR sequence derives from a man aged 65-85 years with acute or convalescent COVID-19. Sequencing was carried out using peripheral blood. This chain uses TRBV5-1 with TRBJ1-1, with D tentatively TRBD1 (5 bases). Here the CDR3 DNA reads TGCGCCAGCAGCTTGGCCAATAGGGGTCAGCTGAACACTGAAGCTTTCTTT. It specifies CASSLANRGQLNTEAFF. Based on the CDR3 plus reference TRBV5-1 and TRBJ1-1, the full variable domain is KAGVTQTPRYLIKTRGQQVTLSCSPISGHRSVSWYQQTPGQGLQFLFEYFSETQRNKGNFPGRFSGRQFSNSRSEMNVSTLELGDSALYLCASSLANRGQLNTEAFFGQGTRLTVV.